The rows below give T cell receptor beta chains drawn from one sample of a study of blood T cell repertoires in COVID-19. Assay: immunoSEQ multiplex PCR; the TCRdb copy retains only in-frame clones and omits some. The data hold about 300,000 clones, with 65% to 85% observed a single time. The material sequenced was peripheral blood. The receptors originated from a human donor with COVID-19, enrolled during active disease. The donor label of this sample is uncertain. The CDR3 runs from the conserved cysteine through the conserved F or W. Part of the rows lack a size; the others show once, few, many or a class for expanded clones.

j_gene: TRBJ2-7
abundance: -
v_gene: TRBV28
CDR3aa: CASSFSSDPYEQYF

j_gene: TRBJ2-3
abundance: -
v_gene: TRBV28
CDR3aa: CASSLGGTPLGTDTQYF

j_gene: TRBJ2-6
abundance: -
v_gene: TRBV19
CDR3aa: CASSRSGANVLTF

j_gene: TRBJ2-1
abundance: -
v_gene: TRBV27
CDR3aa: CASASGTSGDNEQFF

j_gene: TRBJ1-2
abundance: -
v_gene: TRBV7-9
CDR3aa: CASSLPTQGHYGYTF

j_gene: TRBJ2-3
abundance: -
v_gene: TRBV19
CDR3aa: CASSSPARSTYTQYF

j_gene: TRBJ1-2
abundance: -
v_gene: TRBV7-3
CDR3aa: CASSLTAVKGYTF

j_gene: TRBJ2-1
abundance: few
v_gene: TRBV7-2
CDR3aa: CASSLLGGRVDEQFF

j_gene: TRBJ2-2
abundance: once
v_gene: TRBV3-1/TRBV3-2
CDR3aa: CASSQQGAANTGELFF

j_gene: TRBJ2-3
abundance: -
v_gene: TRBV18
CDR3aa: CASSPGHESPPTDTQYF

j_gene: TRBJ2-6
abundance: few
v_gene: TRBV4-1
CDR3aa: CASSLGSGANVLTF

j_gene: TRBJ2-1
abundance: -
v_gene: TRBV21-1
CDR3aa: CASSLIGTSGSYNEQFF

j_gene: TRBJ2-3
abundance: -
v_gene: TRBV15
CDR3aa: CATSRGISGQDTDTQYF

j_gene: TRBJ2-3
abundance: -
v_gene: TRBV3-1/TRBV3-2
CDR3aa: CASSPGWRDTQYF

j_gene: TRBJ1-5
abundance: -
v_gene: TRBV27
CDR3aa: CASSPRGTIRGQPQHF

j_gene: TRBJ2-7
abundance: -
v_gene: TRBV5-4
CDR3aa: CASSTTRSAGYEQYF

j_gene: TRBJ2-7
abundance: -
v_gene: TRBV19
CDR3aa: CASSTTFFDPLAGDYEQYF

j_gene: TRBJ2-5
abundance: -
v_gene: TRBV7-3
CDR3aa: CASSRKITGTKPSYQETQYF

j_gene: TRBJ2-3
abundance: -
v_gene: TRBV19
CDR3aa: CASSPREGPTDTQYF

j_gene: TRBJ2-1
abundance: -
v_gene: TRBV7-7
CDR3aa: CASSLARTGETDEQFF

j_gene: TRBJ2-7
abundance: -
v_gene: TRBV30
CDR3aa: CAWKGAGARGSYEQYF

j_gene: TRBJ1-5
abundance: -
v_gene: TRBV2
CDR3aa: CASSEGQGYSNQPQHF

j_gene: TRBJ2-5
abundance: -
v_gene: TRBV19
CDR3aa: CASSGTGGSGRASGETQYF

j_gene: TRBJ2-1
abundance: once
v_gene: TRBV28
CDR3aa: CASNPPSRGGLSFF

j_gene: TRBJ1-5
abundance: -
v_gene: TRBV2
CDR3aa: CASSESSSHNQPQHF

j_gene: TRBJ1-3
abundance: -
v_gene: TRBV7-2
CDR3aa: CASSPGGATGNTIYF

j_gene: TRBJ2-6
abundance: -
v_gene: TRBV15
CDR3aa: CATRADLGMGPGANVLTF

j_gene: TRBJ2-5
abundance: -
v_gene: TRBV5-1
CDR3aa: CASSPRGGVEETQYF

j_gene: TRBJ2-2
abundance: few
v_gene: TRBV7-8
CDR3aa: CATSGRENTGELFF

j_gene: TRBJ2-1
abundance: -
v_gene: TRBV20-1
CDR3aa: CSARGLATPFF

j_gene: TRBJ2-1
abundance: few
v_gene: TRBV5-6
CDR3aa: CASSYWLAGGYNEQFF

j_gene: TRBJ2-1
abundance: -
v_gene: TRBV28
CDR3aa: CATTGLFGEQFF

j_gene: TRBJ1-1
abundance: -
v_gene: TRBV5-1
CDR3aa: CASSGQASGNTEAFF

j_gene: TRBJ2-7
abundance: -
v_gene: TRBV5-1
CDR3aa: CASSFRDRGSEQYF

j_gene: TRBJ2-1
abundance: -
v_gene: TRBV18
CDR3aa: CASSPPRQEYNEQFF

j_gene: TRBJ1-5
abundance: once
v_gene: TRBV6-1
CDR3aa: CASSEVGLTRGRNQPQHF

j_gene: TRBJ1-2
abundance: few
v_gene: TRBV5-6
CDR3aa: CASSLRVGGRAGYTF

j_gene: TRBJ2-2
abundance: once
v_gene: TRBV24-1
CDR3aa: CATSGLTSGRAWNTGELFF

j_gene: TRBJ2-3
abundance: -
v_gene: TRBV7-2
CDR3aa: CASSHGPSVTNTQYF

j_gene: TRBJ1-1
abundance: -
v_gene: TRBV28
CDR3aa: CASSSLMYRAMNTEAFF

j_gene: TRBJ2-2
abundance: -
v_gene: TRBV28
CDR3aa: CASRDTPWDTGELFF

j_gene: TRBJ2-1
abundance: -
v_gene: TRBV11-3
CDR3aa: CASSLDRGSRGAYNEQFF

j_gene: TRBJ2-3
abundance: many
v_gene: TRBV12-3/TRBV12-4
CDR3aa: CASSLPPADTQYF

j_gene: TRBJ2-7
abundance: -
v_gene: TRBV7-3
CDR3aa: CASSATGDYEQYF

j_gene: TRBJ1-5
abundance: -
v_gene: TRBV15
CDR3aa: CATSRASGSNQPQHF

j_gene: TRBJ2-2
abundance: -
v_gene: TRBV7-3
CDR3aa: CASSLDSENTGELFF

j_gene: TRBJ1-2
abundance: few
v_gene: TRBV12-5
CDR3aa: CASGQGNYGYTF

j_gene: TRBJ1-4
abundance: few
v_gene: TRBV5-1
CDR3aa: CASSYLGTDNEKLFF